This T cell receptor beta chain was found in a study of shared clonotypes between healthy human individuals. Clones were read by immunoSEQ multiplex PCR, and TCRdb kept only the in-frame ones, dropping some. The profile shows fewer than 850,000 clones, 90% of them singletons. The sample comprised memory CD8+ T cells from PBMCs. Documented subset: CD45RO+ cells pooled with CCR7-negative TemRA cells. This sequence originates from a man between 18 and 29 years old in good health. Some clones in this sample may be carry-over from other donors' samples.

This CDR3 reads CASTTSGRVHEQFF. In DNA, the CDR3 is TGTGCCAGTACGACTAGCGGGAGGGTCCATGAGCAGTTCTTC. The chain uses TRBV6-1 and TRBJ2-1, with 14 bases identical to TRBD2. CDR3 length: 14 residues. Germline CDR1 MNHNS, CDR2 SASEGT. With V trimmed by 9 bases and J by 8 bases, 6 bases remained unmatched.